A single sample gave rise to the 22 T cell receptor beta chains below, sequenced in a study of blood T cell repertoires in COVID-19. Generated by immunoSEQ multiplex PCR, the TCRdb table keeps only in-frame clones and is missing some. The sample consists of 200,000 to 250,000 clones, roughly 85% of them appearing once. The specimen sequenced was peripheral blood. Source of these receptors: a woman under 30 who had recovered from COVID-19.

CDR3 in DNA: TGTGCCAGCAGTGAGCCCGGACAGGGACTTGCTGAAGCTTTCTTT. Amino acids: CASSEPGQGLAEAFF. The V call is TRBV6-6, the J call TRBJ1-1; 8 bases line up with TRBD1. This CDR3 contains 15 residues. Germline CDR1 reads MNHNY; CDR2 reads SVGAGI (reference sequence). V gave up 5 bases and J gave up 6 bases; unmatched junction bases: 11.

V is TRBV27 and J is TRBJ1-5; 8 bases match TRBD1. The V gene's germline CDR1 is MNHEY and CDR2 SMNVEV (reference sequence). Trimming took 7 bases from V and 6 from J; bases not matched to a gene: 8. This CDR3 is built from 14 residues. The CDR3 protein is CASKHHRGAQPQHF. In nucleotides, the CDR3 is TGTGCCAGCAAACATCACAGGGGGGCTCAGCCCCAGCATTTT.

The chain links TRBV6-2 or TRBV6-3 to TRBJ2-5; 8 bases agree with TRBD2. The CDR3 sequence is 16 residues long. Germline trimming cut 4 bases from V and 2 bases from J; bases unmatched to any gene: 9. Germline CDR1 and CDR2: MNHEY and SVGEGT. CDR3 loop: CASSSGSSGFQETQYF. In DNA, the CDR3 is TGTGCCAGCAGTTCGGGGTCTAGCGGGTTTCAAGAGACCCAGTACTTC.

This sequence joins TRBV7-9 and TRBJ2-7; TRBD1 might be the D (5 bases). Germline V gene data show CDR1 as SEHNR and CDR2 as FQNEAQ (reference sequence). The CDR3 totals 16 residues. The V gene lost 5 bases and the J gene lost 4 bases, with 21 bases spanning the gap. The chain's CDR3 is CASSDLSSQGSYEQYF. The CDR3 DNA follows: TGTGCCAGCAGCGACCTTTCGAGTCAGGGTTCGTACGAGCAGTACTTC.

This clone came up once. The chain is built from TRBV2 and TRBJ1-1; D is uncertain. V lost 1 base to trimming and J lost 2 bases, with 8 bases between them. Germline V gives CDR1 SNHLY, CDR2 FYNNEI. This CDR3 is 14 amino acids long. CDR3 nucleotides: TGTGCCAGCAGTGAAGTGACTTTTAACACTGAAGCTTTCTTT. As protein: CASSEVTFNTEAFF.

A few counts support this clone. This chain joins TRBV29-1 and TRBJ2-7; 9 positions agree with TRBD2. Germline CDR1 is SQVTM and CDR2 is ANQGSEA. The CDR3 is 13 amino acids. J lost 3 bases, V lost 4 bases, and 4 bases had no gene match. CDR3 sequence reads: CSVVREGGYEQYF. The CDR3 DNA sequence: TGCAGCGTTGTGCGGGAGGGAGGCTACGAGCAGTACTTC.

This chain links TRBV27 with TRBJ2-1; 9 bases line up with TRBD2. This CDR3 region has 16 residues. Per the germline V gene, CDR1 is MNHEY and CDR2 is SMNVEV (reference sequence). V trimming: 0 bases; J trimming: 4 bases; junction bases outside the gene matches: 4. CDR3 nucleotides: TGTGCCAGCAGTTTATCGTCAGCGGGGGGATACAATGAGCAGTTCTTC. This codes for CASSLSSAGGYNEQFF.

J is TRBJ2-3 and V is TRBV9, with D possibly being TRBD2 (5 bases). Germline V gene data show CDR1 as SGDLS and CDR2 as YYNGEE. V was shortened by 3 bases and J by 6 bases, with 14 bases between the two germline ends. The CDR3 extends over 14 amino acids. The CDR3 nucleotides are TGTGCCAGCAGCGCCCAATTCCGGAGGGATACGCAGTATTTT. Its translation: CASSAQFRRDTQYF.

CDR3 in amino acids: CASSGDRGQFHEQYF. CDR3 sequence (DNA): TGTGCCAGCTCAGGGGACAGGGGGCAATTCCACGAGCAGTACTTC. The gene calls are TRBV18 and TRBJ2-7, with 12 bases aligning to TRBD1. From germline, CDR1 is KGHSH and CDR2 LQKENI. The CDR3 contains 15 residues. The J segment lost 5 bases and the V segment lost 5 bases, leaving 7 bases of the junction unmatched. The full variable domain, its missing parts supplied by reference TRBV18 and TRBJ2-7, is NAGVMQNPRHLVRRRGQEARLRCSPMKGHSHVYWYRQLPEEGLKFMVYLQKENIIDESGMPKERFSAEFPKEGPSILRIQQVVRGDSAAYFCASSGDRGQFHEQYFGPGTRLTVT.

The V gene is TRBV7-3, the J gene TRBJ2-7, with D maybe TRBD1 (5 bases). The V end was cut by 4 bases, the J end by 1 base, with 8 bases between. Looked up from germline, CDR1 is SGHTA and CDR2 is FQGTGA. The CDR3 length is 13 residues. The CDR3 DNA follows: TGTGCCAGCAGCTATACAGGTTCCTACGAGCAGTACTTC. Translated: CASSYTGSYEQYF.

V and J are TRBV4-1 and TRBJ2-1; maybe TRBD1 (5 bases). The CDR3 contains 15 residues. The germline V gene has CDR1 MGHRA and CDR2 YSYEKL. Trimming stripped 4 bases from V and 2 bases from J, with 12 bases between. The CDR3 sequence is CASSLQGVTYNEQFF. The CDR3 DNA is TGCGCCAGCAGCCTCCAGGGCGTTACCTACAATGAGCAGTTCTTC.

V gene TRBV29-1 combines with J gene TRBJ1-2; the match to TRBD1 covers 7 bases. The trim removed 5 bases at V and 5 bases at J, leaving 11 bases unmatched. CDR1 and CDR2 from the germline V gene are SQVTM and ANQGSEA. This CDR3 region has 14 residues. CDR3 residues: CSVSGTAEIYGYTF. The CDR3 DNA follows: TGCAGCGTTTCCGGGACAGCGGAAATTTATGGCTACACCTTC.

The J gene is TRBJ2-7, the V gene TRBV13; 13 bases agree with TRBD2. Germline values: CDR1 PRHDT, CDR2 FYEKMQ (reference sequence). V dropped 3 bases and J dropped 4; count of bases not matched to a gene: 0. This CDR3 spans 14 amino acids. The CDR3 coding sequence is TGTGCCAGCAGCTTGACTAGCGGGAGGTACGAGCAGTACTTC. The encoded protein is CASSLTSGRYEQYF. The full variable domain, in which reference TRBV13 and TRBJ2-7 provide the parts outside the CDR3, is AAGVIQSPRHLIKEKRETATLKCYPIPRHDTVYWYQQGPGQDPQFLISFYEKMQSDKGSIPDRFSAQQFSDYHSELNMSSLELGDSALYFCASSLTSGRYEQYFGPGTRLTVT.

This chain links TRBV6-5 with TRBJ2-5; D not certain. The V gene's germline CDR1 is MNHEY and CDR2 SVGAGI. V was cut by 8 bases and J by 0 bases, with 10 bases left in between. The CDR3 has 13 amino acids. Here the CDR3 reads CASARVNQETQYF. CDR3 DNA sequence: TGTGCCAGCGCCCGGGTGAACCAAGAGACCCAGTACTTC.

The gene calls are TRBV25-1 and TRBJ2-7; TRBD2 is a possible D gene (5 bases). V was clipped by 3 bases and J by 0 bases, with 9 bases between them. In germline, CDR1 is MGHDK, CDR2 SYGVNS. The CDR3 spans 14 residues. The DNA of the CDR3 is TGTGCCAGCAGTGATAGCGTTAGCTCCTACGAGCAGTACTTC. It is translated as CASSDSVSSYEQYF.

This rearrangement joins TRBV11-3 to TRBJ1-5; 9 bases align to TRBD1. The CDR3 is made up of 18 amino acids. J lost 1 base, V lost 5 bases, and 12 bases had no gene match. From germline, CDR1 is SGHNT and CDR2 YENEEA. CDR3 DNA sequence: TGTGCCAGCAGCCTGACTTGGGACAGGGATCGCAGCAATCAGCCCCAGCATTTT. It translates to CASSLTWDRDRSNQPQHF.

The J gene is TRBJ1-1, the V gene TRBV6-1; possibly TRBD1 for D (5 bases). CDR3 length equals 15 residues. Germline V gene sequence: CDR1 MNHNS, CDR2 SASEGT. The V gene lost 1 base and the J gene lost 0 bases, with 9 bases spanning the gap. CDR3 sequence: CASSEVGRVNTEAFF. In DNA, the CDR3 is TGTGCCAGCAGTGAAGTGGGCAGGGTGAACACTGAAGCTTTCTTT.

The chain uses TRBV29-1 and TRBJ1-3; D might be TRBD1 (6 bases). The CDR3 runs 12 residues. Germline loops: CDR1 SQVTM, CDR2 ANQGSEA. V lost 7 bases and J lost 4, with 11 bases in between. This CDR3 reads CSATGPGNTIYF. The CDR3 DNA is TGCAGCGCTACAGGGCCGGGAAACACCATATATTTT. Variable domain in full (rest from reference TRBV29-1 and TRBJ1-3): SAVISQKPSRDICQRGTSLTIQCQVDSQVTMMFWYRQQPGQSLTLIATANQGSEATYESGFVIDKFPISRPNLTFSTLTVSNMSPEDSSIYLCSATGPGNTIYFGEGSWLTVV.

This clone showed up just once. The rearrangement links TRBV10-3 to TRBJ1-5; no clear D gene. Trimming removed 2 bases from V and 10 bases from J, with 9 bases in between. This CDR3 has 12 amino acids. Germline V CDR1 and CDR2: ENHRY, SYGVKD. The chain's CDR3 is CAISEPQAPQHF. Written as DNA, the CDR3 is TGTGCCATCAGTGAGCCCCAGGCACCCCAGCATTTT.

V is TRBV25-1 and J is TRBJ2-1; D gene uncertain. The V and J ends lost 1 base and 6 bases respectively, with 4 bases between them. The CDR3 is 12 amino acids. Germline V CDR1 and CDR2: MGHDK, SYGVNS. CDR3 nucleotide sequence: TGTGCCAGCAGTGAATCCATCAATGAGCAGTTCTTC. The encoded protein is CASSESINEQFF. Using reference TRBV25-1 and TRBJ2-1 for the parts outside the CDR3, the full variable domain is EADIYQTPRYLVIGTGKKITLECSQTMGHDKMYWYQQDPGMELHLIHYSYGVNSTEKGDLSSESTVSRIRTEHFPLTLESARPSHTSQYLCASSESINEQFFGPGTRLTVL.

V gene TRBV27 combines with J gene TRBJ1-4; tentative D call: TRBD1 (6 bases). Trimming took 5 bases from V and 7 from J, leaving 14 bases between them. The CDR3 has 14 residues. The germline V gene has CDR1 MNHEY and CDR2 SMNVEV (reference sequence). The CDR3 DNA sequence: TGTGCCAGCAGTAAACAGGGTTCCCCTGAAAAACTGTTTTTT. Translated: CASSKQGSPEKLFF.

The CDR3 is CASSLGLAGADTQYF. CDR3 nucleotides: TGTGCCAGCAGCTTGGGACTAGCGGGTGCGGATACGCAGTATTTT. The V gene is TRBV7-3, the J gene TRBJ2-3; 12 nucleotides align to TRBD2. This CDR3 comprises 15 residues. The V gene's germline CDR1 is SGHTA and CDR2 FQGTGA. Trimming cost V 3 bases and J 6 bases; bases outside gene matches: 4.